This T cell receptor beta chain comes out of a study of T-cell memory formation after mild COVID-19. Trimming took off 2 bases at V and 3 bases at J, with 12 bases between the two ends. CDR1 and CDR2 from the germline V gene are MNHNY and SVGAGI (reference sequence). The CDR3 length is 15 residues. TCRdb ran MiXCR on the 5' RACE reads and lists one entry per CDR3 protein. The sample includes 150,000 or so distinct CDR3 sequences, under 14% seen only once; the top ten take more than 3.5%. This clonotype was observed many times. The sequencing sample was made of PBMCs or a T cell subset sorted from them (not recorded which). The chain has TRBV6-6 and TRBJ2-3; no clear D gene. This sequence originates from a man aged 18 to 29 who had mild COVID-19 (a few samples of this study predate the infection). Cell type and time point are not known. The CDR3 reads CASSYEWGSTDTQYF. The CDR3 DNA reads TGTGCCAGCAGTTACGAGTGGGGATCGACAGATACGCAGTATTTT.